Presented here are 11 T cell receptor beta chains from one specimen sequenced in a study of T cells in Graves' hyperthyroidism and ophthalmopathy. Amplification yielded TCR beta CDR3 regions, with RNA transcripts as the source. A set of HTBI primers served as the primers for a first-round RT-PCR of the TCR CDR3. Each CDR3 protein gets one entry after TCRdb re-called the multiplex PCR reads with MiXCR. The profile shows roughly 400,000 distinct CDR3 sequences, 15% to 18% of them singletons. Material for sequencing was blood. The receptors come from a woman younger than 30 with Graves' hyperthyroidism that later progressed to Graves' ophthalmopathy.

This clonotype was detected only a few times. CDR3: CASSATLAGSSYNEQFF. The CDR3 DNA follows: TGTGCCAGTAGTGCAACTCTAGCGGGTAGCTCCTACAATGAGCAGTTCTTC. The genes are TRBV19 and TRBJ2-1, with 8 bases matching TRBD2. CDR3 length equals 17 residues. Germline CDR1 is LNHDA and CDR2 is SQIVND (reference sequence). V was pared by 5 bases and J by 0 bases, with 9 bases of the junction left unmatched.

The V gene is TRBV18, the J gene TRBJ2-7, with D possibly matching TRBD1 (6 bases). V was shortened by 0 bases and J by 2 bases, with 11 bases between the two germline ends. In germline, CDR1 is KGHSH, CDR2 LQKENI. There are 15 residues in the CDR3. CDR3 sequence reads: CASSPPTGIPYEQYF. In nucleotides, the CDR3 is TGTGCCAGCTCACCACCCACAGGGATACCCTACGAGCAGTACTTC.

This clonotype was observed many times. The V and J genes are TRBV2 and TRBJ2-1; 10 nucleotides match TRBD2. Germline assignment: CDR1 SNHLY and CDR2 FYNNEI. This CDR3 spans 17 amino acids. V trimming: 2 bases; J trimming: 5 bases; junction bases outside the gene matches: 9. The CDR3 reads CASSEMELAGKDNEQFF. The CDR3 DNA follows: TGTGCCAGCAGTGAAATGGAACTAGCGGGAAAGGACAATGAGCAGTTCTTC. The full variable domain, its missing parts supplied by reference TRBV2 and TRBJ2-1, is EPEVTQTPSHQVTQMGQEVILRCVPISNHLYFYWYRQILGQKVEFLVSFYNNEISEKSEIFDDQFSVERPDGSNFTLKIRSTKLEDSAMYFCASSEMELAGKDNEQFFGPGTRLTVL.

The rearrangement uses TRBV3-1 and TRBJ2-7; 8 bases align to TRBD2. The germline V gene encodes CDR1 LGHDT and CDR2 YNNKEL (reference sequence). Trimming cost V 0 bases and J 4 bases; bases outside gene matches: 8. The length of the CDR3 is 16 residues. The CDR3 is CASSQDLGTSSYEQYF. The DNA of the CDR3 is TGTGCCAGCAGCCAAGATCTCGGGACTAGTTCTTACGAGCAGTACTTC.

This clonotype was observed at least ten times. The chain combines TRBV9 with TRBJ2-7, with a weak D call TRBD2 (7 bases). The CDR3 runs 16 residues. Germline CDR1 SGDLS, CDR2 YYNGEE. V lost 4 bases to trimming and J lost 2 bases, with 19 bases between them. CDR3 sequence (DNA): TGTGCCAGCAGCCCTTACCCCAGCGGGACAACCTACGAGCAGTACTTC. Protein: CASSPYPSGTTYEQYF.

The CDR3 DNA reads as TGTGCCAGCAGTGGGACAGGGGGTCACAATGAGCAGTTCTTC. Translation gives CASSGTGGHNEQFF. The J gene is TRBJ2-1, the V gene TRBV2, with 10 bases that match TRBD1. CDR3 length: 14 residues. The V and J ends lost 4 bases and 5 bases, in that order; junction bases with no gene match: 2. Germline V gene lookup returns CDR1 SNHLY and CDR2 FYNNEI.

This clonotype showed up many times. The CDR3 DNA is TGTGCCAGCACCCAACTAGCGGGAGGAACAGATACGCAGTATTTT. Amino acids: CASTQLAGGTDTQYF. The V call is TRBV11-2, the J call TRBJ2-3; 12 bases fit TRBD2. CDR3 length: 15 residues. Per the germline V gene, CDR1 is SGHAT and CDR2 is FQNNGV. The ends lost 7 bases at V and 3 bases at J; junction bases unmatched: 5. The entire variable domain, with the rest obtained from reference TRBV11-2 and TRBJ2-3, is as follows: EAGVAQSPRYKIIEKRQSVAFWCNPISGHATLYWYQQILGQGPKLLIQFQNNGVVDDSQLPKDRFSAERLKGVDSTLKIQPAKLEDSAVYLCASTQLAGGTDTQYFGPGTRLTVL.

This clonotype was counted at least ten times. The V gene is TRBV28, the J gene TRBJ2-7; 8 bases are a match to TRBD2. J was trimmed by 2 bases and V by 7 bases; bases with no gene match: 7. The germline V gene encodes CDR1 MDHEN and CDR2 SYDVKM. The CDR3 spans 14 residues. CDR3 nucleotide sequence: TGTGCCAGCACGGGGGGGGTTATCCCCTACGAGCAGTACTTC. Translating gives CASTGGVIPYEQYF.

The V and J genes are TRBV5-5 and TRBJ2-7; 14 bases match TRBD2. The V gene end was trimmed by 4 bases and the J gene end by 0 bases; junction bases not matched to a gene: 3. The germline V gene has CDR1 SGHKS and CDR2 YYEKEE (reference sequence). The CDR3 consists of 16 residues. CDR3 loop: CASSHGLAGGSYEQYF. The CDR3 bases are TGTGCCAGCAGCCACGGACTAGCGGGGGGCTCCTACGAGCAGTACTTC.

The chain joins TRBV25-1 to TRBJ1-5; unclear D gene. CDR3 length: 14 residues. The V end lost 4 bases, the J end lost 1 base, and 8 bases lay between the germline ends. Germline loops: CDR1 MGHDK, CDR2 SYGVNS. The CDR3 DNA is TGTGCCAGCAGTGGCCCGGGGAGCAATCAGCCCCAGCATTTT. As protein: CASSGPGSNQPQHF.

The chain links TRBV13 to TRBJ2-3, with 7 nucleotides matching TRBD2. Germline lookup yields CDR1 PRHDT and CDR2 FYEKMQ (reference sequence). J lost 2 bases, V lost 5 bases, and 7 bases had no gene match. The CDR3 covers 15 residues. The CDR3 sequence: CASSPRLALTDTQYF. DNA for the CDR3: TGTGCCAGCAGCCCAAGACTAGCACTCACAGATACGCAGTATTTT.